The sequence of this TCR beta chain was determined in a study of T cells after posttransplantation cyclophosphamide. General observations from the study: After PTCy, TRB diversity resembled that of CNI/methotrexate controls.

Only in-frame clones appear in the TCRdb table, and some are missing; sequencing was by immunoSEQ multiplex PCR. The sample holds about 3,800 clones, 95% seen once. The CDR3 spans 13 residues. Germline CDR1 MNHNY, CDR2 SVGAGI (reference sequence). The V end lost 7 bases, the J end lost 2 bases, and 11 bases lay between the germline ends. This clone was seen only a few times. Antigen specificity is unknown. Peripheral blood was collected from the related graft donor on the marrow donation day. This chain joins TRBV6-6 and TRBJ1-1; D uncertain. The clonotype comes from a man aged 50 to 59. The sequenced sample was naive CD4+ T cells sorted from PBMCs. CDR3 sequence reads: CASNGRFNTEAFF. The CDR3, as DNA: TGTGCCAGCAATGGGAGATTCAACACTGAAGCTTTCTTT.